The source of this T cell receptor (beta chain) is a study of blood T cells in healthy people across ages. About this clonotype itself: Its specificity is unknown.

For the second PCR, which ran for roughly 6 to 12 cycles, a sample-barcoded 5' primer and a J-beta primer mix were used. TCRdb reanalysed the 5' RACE reads using MiXCR and keeps one entry per CDR3 protein. The sample carries about 1.6 million distinct CDR3 sequences, about 31% recorded once. The CDR3 runs to 13 residues. Germline CDR1 and CDR2: SEHNR and FQNEAQ (reference sequence). V trimming: 5 bases; J trimming: 9 bases; junction bases outside the gene matches: 7. Notes on the study in general: A roughly linear age-dependent decrease characterized TCR beta diversity per million T cells.

The sequenced sample consisted of blood. This clonotype originated in a woman in her thirties in good health. The rearrangement uses TRBV7-9 and TRBJ2-1, with 7 bases aligning to TRBD1. DNA of the CDR3: TGTGCCAGCAGCCCCGGACAGGTTGGTGAGCAGTTCTTC. It yields the protein CASSPGQVGEQFF.